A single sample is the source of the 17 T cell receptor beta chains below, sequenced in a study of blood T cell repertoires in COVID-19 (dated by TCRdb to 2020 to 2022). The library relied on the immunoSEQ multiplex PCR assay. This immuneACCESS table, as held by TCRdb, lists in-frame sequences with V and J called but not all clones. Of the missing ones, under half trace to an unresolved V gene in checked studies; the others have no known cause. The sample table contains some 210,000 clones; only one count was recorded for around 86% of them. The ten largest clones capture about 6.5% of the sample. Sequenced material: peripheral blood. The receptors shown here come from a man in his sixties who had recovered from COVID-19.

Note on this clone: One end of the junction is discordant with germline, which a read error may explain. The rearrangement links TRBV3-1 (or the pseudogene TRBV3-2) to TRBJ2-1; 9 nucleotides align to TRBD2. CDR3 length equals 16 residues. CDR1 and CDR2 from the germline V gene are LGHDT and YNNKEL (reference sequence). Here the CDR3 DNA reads TGTGCCAGCAGCCGCCCGGTTGGACTAGCGTCCCCCACCACCGTCTTC. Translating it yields CASSRPVGLASPTTVF.

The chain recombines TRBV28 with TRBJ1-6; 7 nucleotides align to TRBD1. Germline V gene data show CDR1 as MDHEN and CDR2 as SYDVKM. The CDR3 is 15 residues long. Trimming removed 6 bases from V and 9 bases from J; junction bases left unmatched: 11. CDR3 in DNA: TGTGCCAGCAGATCGTCAGGGGGTGGCGGTTCACCCCTCCACTTT. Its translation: CASRSSGGGGSPLHF.

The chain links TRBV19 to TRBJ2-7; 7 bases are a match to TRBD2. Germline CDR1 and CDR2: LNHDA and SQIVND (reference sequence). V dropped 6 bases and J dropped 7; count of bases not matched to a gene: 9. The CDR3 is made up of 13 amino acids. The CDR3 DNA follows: TGTGCCAGTAGCGTGGGAGGGCCGTGGGAGCAGTACTTC. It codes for CASSVGGPWEQYF.

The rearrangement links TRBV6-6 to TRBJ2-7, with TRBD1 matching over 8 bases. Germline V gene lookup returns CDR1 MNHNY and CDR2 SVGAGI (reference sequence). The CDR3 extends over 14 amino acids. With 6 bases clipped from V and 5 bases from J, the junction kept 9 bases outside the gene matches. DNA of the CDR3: TGTGCCAGCAGCCGACAGGGGCGCCCCGACGAGCAGTACTTC. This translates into CASSRQGRPDEQYF.

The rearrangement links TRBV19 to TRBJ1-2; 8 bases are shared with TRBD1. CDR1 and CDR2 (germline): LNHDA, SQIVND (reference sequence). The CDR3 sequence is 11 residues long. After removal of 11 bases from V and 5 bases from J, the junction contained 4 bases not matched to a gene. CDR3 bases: TGTGCCTCCGGACAGGGTTATGGCTACACCTTC. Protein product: CASGQGYGYTF.

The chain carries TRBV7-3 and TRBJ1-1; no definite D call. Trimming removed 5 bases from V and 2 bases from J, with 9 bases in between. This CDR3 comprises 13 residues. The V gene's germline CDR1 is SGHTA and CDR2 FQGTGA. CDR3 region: CASSTRENTEAFF. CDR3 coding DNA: TGTGCCAGCAGCACCCGGGAAAACACTGAAGCTTTCTTT.

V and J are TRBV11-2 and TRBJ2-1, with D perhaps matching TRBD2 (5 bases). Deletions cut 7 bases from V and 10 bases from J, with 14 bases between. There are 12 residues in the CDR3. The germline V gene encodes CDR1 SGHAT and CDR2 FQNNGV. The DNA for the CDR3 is TGTGCCAGCACCTCCCTAGCCGCGGAGCAGTTCTTC. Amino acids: CASTSLAAEQFF.

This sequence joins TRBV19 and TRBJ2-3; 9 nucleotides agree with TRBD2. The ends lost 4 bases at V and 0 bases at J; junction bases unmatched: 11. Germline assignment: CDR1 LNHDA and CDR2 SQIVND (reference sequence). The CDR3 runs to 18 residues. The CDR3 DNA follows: TGTGCCAGTAGTACCGGGGCCCCTAGCGGGACTAGCACAGATACGCAGTATTTT. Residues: CASSTGAPSGTSTDTQYF.

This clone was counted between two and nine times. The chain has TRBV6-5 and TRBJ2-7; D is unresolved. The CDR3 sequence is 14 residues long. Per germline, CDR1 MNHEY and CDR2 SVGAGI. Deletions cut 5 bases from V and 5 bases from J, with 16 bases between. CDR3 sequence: CASSQTLKFDEQYF. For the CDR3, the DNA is TGTGCCAGCAGTCAAACCCTAAAGTTCGACGAGCAGTACTTC.

CDR3 in amino acids: CASSSDSSYEQYF. CDR3 DNA: TGTGCCAGTAGTAGCGACTCCTCCTACGAGCAGTACTTC. This chain uses TRBV19 with TRBJ2-7; no reliable D call. The CDR3 extends over 13 amino acids. From germline, CDR1 is LNHDA and CDR2 SQIVND (reference sequence). The ends were cut back, 4 bases at V and 0 bases at J, with 7 bases in the middle.

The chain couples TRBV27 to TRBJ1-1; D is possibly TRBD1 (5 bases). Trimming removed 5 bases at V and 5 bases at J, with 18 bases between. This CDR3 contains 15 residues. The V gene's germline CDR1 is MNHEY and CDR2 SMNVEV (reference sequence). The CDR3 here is CASSEHRAGGTEAFF. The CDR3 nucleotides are TGTGCCAGCAGTGAACACCGGGCCGGGGGGACTGAAGCTTTCTTT.

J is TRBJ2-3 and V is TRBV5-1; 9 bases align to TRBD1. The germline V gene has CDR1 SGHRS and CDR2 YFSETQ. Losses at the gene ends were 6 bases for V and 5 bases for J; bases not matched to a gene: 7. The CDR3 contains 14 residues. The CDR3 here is CASTQQGAGDTQYF. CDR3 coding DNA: TGCGCCAGCACACAACAGGGGGCTGGAGATACGCAGTATTTT.

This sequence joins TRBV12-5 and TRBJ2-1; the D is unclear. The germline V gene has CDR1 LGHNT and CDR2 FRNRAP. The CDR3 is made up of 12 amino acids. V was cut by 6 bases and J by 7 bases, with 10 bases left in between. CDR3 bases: TGTGCTAGTGGCTCTCTTATTAATGAGCAGTTCTTC. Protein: CASGSLINEQFF.

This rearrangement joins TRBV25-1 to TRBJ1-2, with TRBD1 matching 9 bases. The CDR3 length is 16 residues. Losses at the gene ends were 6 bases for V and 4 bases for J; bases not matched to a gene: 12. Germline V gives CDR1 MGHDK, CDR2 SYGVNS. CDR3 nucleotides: TGTGCCAGCAGCCAAAAGGGGACAGGGTATATCTATGGCTACACCTTC. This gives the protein CASSQKGTGYIYGYTF.

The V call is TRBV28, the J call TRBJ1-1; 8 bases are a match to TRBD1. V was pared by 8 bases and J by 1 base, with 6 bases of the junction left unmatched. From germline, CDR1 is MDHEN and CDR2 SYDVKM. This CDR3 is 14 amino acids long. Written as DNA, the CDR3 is TGTGCCAGCGAACAGGGGGGTGCGAACACTGAAGCTTTCTTT. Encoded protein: CASEQGGANTEAFF.

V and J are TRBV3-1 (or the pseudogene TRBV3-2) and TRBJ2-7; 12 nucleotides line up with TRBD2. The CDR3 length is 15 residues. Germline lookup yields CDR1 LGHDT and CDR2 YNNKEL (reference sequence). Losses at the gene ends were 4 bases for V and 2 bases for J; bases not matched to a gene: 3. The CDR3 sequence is CASSPLAGGPYEQYF. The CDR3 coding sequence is TGTGCCAGCAGCCCTCTAGCGGGGGGGCCCTACGAGCAGTACTTC.

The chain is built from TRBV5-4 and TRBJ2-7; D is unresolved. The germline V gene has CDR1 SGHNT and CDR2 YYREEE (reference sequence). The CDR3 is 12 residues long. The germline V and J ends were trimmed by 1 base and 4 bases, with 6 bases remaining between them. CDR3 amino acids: CASSLSQYEQYF. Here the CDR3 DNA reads TGTGCCAGCAGCTTGTCACAGTACGAGCAGTACTTC.